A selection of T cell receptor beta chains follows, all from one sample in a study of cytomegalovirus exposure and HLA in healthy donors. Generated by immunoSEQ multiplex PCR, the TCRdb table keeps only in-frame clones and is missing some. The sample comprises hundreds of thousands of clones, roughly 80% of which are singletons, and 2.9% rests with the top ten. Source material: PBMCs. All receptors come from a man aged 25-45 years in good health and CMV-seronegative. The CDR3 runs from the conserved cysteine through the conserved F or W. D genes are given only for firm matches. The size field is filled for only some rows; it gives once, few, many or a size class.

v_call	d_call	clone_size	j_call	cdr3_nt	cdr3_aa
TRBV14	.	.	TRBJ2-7	TGTGCCAGCAGCCAGTATGTATCACAGGGAGCCGAGCAGTACTTC	CASSQYVSQGAEQYF
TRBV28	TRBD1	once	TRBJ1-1	TGTGCCAGCAGCCACTCGGGACAGGGGAAAGAGCAAGCTTTCTTT	CASSHSGQGKEQAFF
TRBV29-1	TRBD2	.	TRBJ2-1	TGCAGCGTCGACCTCCACCGCGGGGTAGCGGGATACAATGAGCAGTTCTTC	CSVDLHRGVAGYNEQFF
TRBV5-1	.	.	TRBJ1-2	TGCGCCAGCAGCTTGGACTCGACAGCGTATGGCTACACCTTC	CASSLDSTAYGYTF
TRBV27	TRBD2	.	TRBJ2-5	TGTGCCAGCAGTTTCCCAAACGGTATGGCGGGGGGGCGGGAGACCCAGTACTTC	CASSFPNGMAGGRETQYF
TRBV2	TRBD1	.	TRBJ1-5	TGTGCCAGCAGTAATCTCGGACAGGGGGGCAATCAGCCCCAGCATTTT	CASSNLGQGGNQPQHF
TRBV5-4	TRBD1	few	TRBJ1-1	TGTGCCAGCAGCTTGGTCGGGACAGGGGGTGAAGCTTTCTTT	CASSLVGTGGEAFF
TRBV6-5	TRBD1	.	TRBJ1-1	TGTGCCAGCAGTTACGGACAGGGAAGCACTGAAGCTTTCTTT	CASSYGQGSTEAFF
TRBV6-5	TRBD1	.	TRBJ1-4	TGTGCCAGCAGTCCCGGGACAGGGCTTAATGAAAAACTGTTTTTT	CASSPGTGLNEKLFF
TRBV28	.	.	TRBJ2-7	TGTGCCAGCAGTTTCTGGACACACCCTTACGAGCAGTACTTC	CASSFWTHPYEQYF
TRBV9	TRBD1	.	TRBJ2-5	TGTGCCAGCAGCGTAGACAGGGGGCTCTTCCAAGAGACCCAGTACTTC	CASSVDRGLFQETQYF
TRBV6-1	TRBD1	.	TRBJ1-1	TGTGCCAGCAGACAAGGGGGACAGAGTGAAGCTTTCTTT	CASRQGGQSEAFF
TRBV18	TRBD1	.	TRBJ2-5	TGTGCCAGCTCACCAGCAGGGGGCTGGGAGACCCAGTACTTC	CASSPAGGWETQYF
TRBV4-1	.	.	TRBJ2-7	TGCGCCAGCAGCCAAGGGCTCCTCTCCTACGAGCAGTACTTC	CASSQGLLSYEQYF
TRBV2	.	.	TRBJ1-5	TGTGCCAGCAGTGAATTCGGGTCTAATCAGCCCCAGCATTTT	CASSEFGSNQPQHF
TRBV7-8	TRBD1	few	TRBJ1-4	TGTGCCAGCAGTTACCGGGACAGGGGGCAGAATGAAAAACTGTTTTTT	CASSYRDRGQNEKLFF
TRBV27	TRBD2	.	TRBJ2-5	TGTGCCAGCAGTTTCCGGGAGGGAGAGACCCAGTACTTC	CASSFREGETQYF
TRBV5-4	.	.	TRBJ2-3	TGTGCCAGCAGCTTGGAGGTAGCGGTAAACACAGATACGCAGTATTTT	CASSLEVAVNTDTQYF
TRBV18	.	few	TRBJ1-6	TGTGCCAGCTCACCAATGCCTCTAGGCTCCTATAATTCACCCCTCCACTTT	CASSPMPLGSYNSPLHF
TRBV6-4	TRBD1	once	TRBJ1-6	TGTGCCAGCAGTGTCAAACCGGGACAGAATTCACCCCTCCACTTT	CASSVKPGQNSPLHF
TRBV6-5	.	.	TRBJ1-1	TGTGCCAGCAGTTACGCGGGCACTGAAGCTTTCTTT	CASSYAGTEAFF
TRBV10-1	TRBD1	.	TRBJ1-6	TGCGCCAGCAGACAGGGGTCGAATTCACCCCTCCACTTT	CASRQGSNSPLHF
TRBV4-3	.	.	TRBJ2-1	TGCGCCAGCAGCCAAGATCAGGACACCCGCTCCTACAATGAGCAGTTCTTC	CASSQDQDTRSYNEQFF
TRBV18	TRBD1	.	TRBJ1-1	TGTGCCAGCTCAGGACAGGGGAAAAACACTGAAGCTTTCTTT	CASSGQGKNTEAFF
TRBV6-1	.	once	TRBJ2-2	TGTGCCAGCAGTGAAAGTAGAGGGTATTGGAACACCGGGGAGCTGTTTTTT	CASSESRGYWNTGELFF
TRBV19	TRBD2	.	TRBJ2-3	TGTGCCAGTAGCCCTAGGAATAGCGGGATTACAGATACGCAGTATTTT	CASSPRNSGITDTQYF
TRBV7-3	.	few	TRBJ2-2	TGTGCCAGCAGCTTATCCGGTAACACCGGGGAGCTGTTTTTT	CASSLSGNTGELFF
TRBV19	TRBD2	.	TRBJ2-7	TGTGCCAGTAGTGCTGGACTAGCTCCCTCCTACGAGCAGTACTTC	CASSAGLAPSYEQYF
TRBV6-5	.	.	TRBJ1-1	TGTGCCAGCAGTTACAGGGGGGGCGCAAACACTGAAGCTTTCTTT	CASSYRGGANTEAFF
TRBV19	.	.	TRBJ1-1	TGTGCCAGTAGTACACCTCCAGGGATGGGAAACACTGAAGCTTTCTTT	CASSTPPGMGNTEAFF
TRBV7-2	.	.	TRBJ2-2	TGTGCCAGCAGCTTTTGGGGGGTCAACACCGGGGAGCTGTTTTTT	CASSFWGVNTGELFF
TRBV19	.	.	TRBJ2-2	TGTGCCAGTAGTTCTGACACCGGGGAGCTGTTTTTT	CASSSDTGELFF
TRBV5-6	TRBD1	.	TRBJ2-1	TGTGCCAGCAGCCCTACAGGGGGCAATGAGCAGTTCTTC	CASSPTGGNEQFF
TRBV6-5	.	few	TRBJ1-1	TGTGCCAGCATCCCGCGGCAGATGAACACTGAAGCTTTCTTT	CASIPRQMNTEAFF
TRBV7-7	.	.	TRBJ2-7	TGTGCTAGCAGCTTAGGACTTAACTACGAGCAGTACTTC	CASSLGLNYEQYF
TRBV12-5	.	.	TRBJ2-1	TGTGCTAGTGGTTTGGTACAATCGACGGGGACTGCTAAAAATGAGCAGTTCTTC	CASGLVQSTGTAKNEQFF
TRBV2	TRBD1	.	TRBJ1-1	TGTGCCAGCAGTGAAGGTGGGACAGGGAACACTGAAGCTTTCTTT	CASSEGGTGNTEAFF
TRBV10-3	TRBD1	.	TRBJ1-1	TGTGCCTTAAAGAGGGACAGGGACACTGAAGCTTTCTTT	CALKRDRDTEAFF
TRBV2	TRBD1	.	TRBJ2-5	TGTGCCAGCAGTGAAGACAGGGGGGTTCAAGAGACCCAGTACTTC	CASSEDRGVQETQYF
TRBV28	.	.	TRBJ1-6	TGTGCCAGCAGTTTTAAGCGGCCTAATTCACCCCTCCACTTT	CASSFKRPNSPLHF
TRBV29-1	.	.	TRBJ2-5	TGCAGCGTTGAATCGGTCGGGGAGACCCAGTACTTC	CSVESVGETQYF
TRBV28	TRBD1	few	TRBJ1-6	TGTGCCAGCAGTTTATGGGGACAGGGAGATTCACCCCTCCACTTT	CASSLWGQGDSPLHF
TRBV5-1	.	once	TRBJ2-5	TGCGCCAGCAGCTTAGTCAGGGGAGAGACCCAGTACTTC	CASSLVRGETQYF
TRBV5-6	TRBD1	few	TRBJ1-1	TGTGCCAGCAGGGCCGGACAGGTACCCACTGAAGCTTTCTTT	CASRAGQVPTEAFF
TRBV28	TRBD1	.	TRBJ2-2	TGTGCCAGCAGTTTACCCCGGACAGGGTCCGGCGGGGAGCTGTTTTTT	CASSLPRTGSGGELFF
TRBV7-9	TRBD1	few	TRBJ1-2	TGTGCCAGCAGCCCTACAGGGGCTGGCTACACCTTC	CASSPTGAGYTF
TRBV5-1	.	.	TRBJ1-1	TGCGCCAGCAGCTTGAGGGGCCACCGTGATGGAGCTTTCTTT	CASSLRGHRDGAFF
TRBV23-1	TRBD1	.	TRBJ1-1	TGCGCCAGCAGTCCCATATACCTCTACAGGGGCCGTCCCCTCGCCGCTTTCTTT	CASSPIYLYRGRPLAAFF
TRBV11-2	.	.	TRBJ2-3	TGTGCCAGCAGCTTAGATTGGCAGACAGATACGCAGTATTTT	CASSLDWQTDTQYF
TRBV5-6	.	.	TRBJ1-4	TGTGCCAGCAGCTGGTGGGGGGGGCCTAATGAAAAACTGTTTTTT	CASSWWGGPNEKLFF
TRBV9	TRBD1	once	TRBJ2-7	TGTGCCAGCAGCCCCACAGGGGGCAGGGTCTACGAGCAATACTTC	CASSPTGGRVYEQYF
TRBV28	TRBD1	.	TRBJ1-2	TGTGCCAGCAGAGGACAGGGGCTTAACTATGGCTACACCTTC	CASRGQGLNYGYTF
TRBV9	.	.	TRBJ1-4	TGTGCCAGCAGTCACAGGGAGAATGAAAAACTGTTTTTT	CASSHRENEKLFF
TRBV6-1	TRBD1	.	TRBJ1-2	TGTGCCAGCAGTAGACAGGGTGGTAGAGGGGGCTACACCTTC	CASSRQGGRGGYTF
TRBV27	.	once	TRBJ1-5	TGTGCCAGCAGTCTCTATTACGGGGACAATCAGCCCCAGCATTTT	CASSLYYGDNQPQHF
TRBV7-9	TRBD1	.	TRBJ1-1	TGTTCCAGCAGCCCCAGGGGGGCGAAGATGAAGAACACTGAAGCTTTCTTT	CSSSPRGAKMKNTEAFF
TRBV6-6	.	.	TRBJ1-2	TGTGCCAGCAGAGACCCCGGGAGGCCCTATGGCTACACCTTC	CASRDPGRPYGYTF
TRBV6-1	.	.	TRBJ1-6	TGTGCCAGCAGTCGTTCAGGGGCAGGGTATTCACCCCTCCACTTT	CASSRSGAGYSPLHF
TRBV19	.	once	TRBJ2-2	TGTGCCAGTAGTATTATAGGCCAGGGGATCGCCGGGGAGCTGTTTTTT	CASSIIGQGIAGELFF
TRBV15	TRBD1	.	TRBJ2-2	TGTGCCACCAGCAGAGCAGGGGACAGGGGAGGGGAGCTGTTTTTT	CATSRAGDRGGELFF